The sample holds a few counts of the clone carrying this T cell receptor (beta chain). This record comes from a study of cytomegalovirus exposure and HLA in healthy donors. Germline CDR1 and CDR2: SGHRS and YFSETQ. This CDR3 is 16 amino acids long. The V and J ends lost 7 bases and 4 bases, in that order; junction bases with no gene match: 12. The PCR was carried out with 60 Vbeta primers and 13 Jbeta primers. Libraries were prepared by immunoSEQ multiplex PCR; TCRdb keeps only in-frame clonotypes and omits some of them. The sample consists of about 170,000 clones, about 81% of them appearing once. Sequencing input: PBMCs. The sequence derives from a girl aged 5-17 years in good health and CMV-seropositive. The chain recombines TRBV5-1 with TRBJ2-1; TRBD2 agrees at 9 bases. The CDR3 here is CASSGASGTVYNEQFF. In DNA form, the CDR3 reads TGCGCCAGCTCCGGCGCTAGCGGGACGGTGTACAATGAGCAGTTCTTC.